This TCR beta chain appears in the sequencing data of a study of CD8 T cells in ankylosing spondylitis. Study findings and constraints: Characteristic of ankylosing spondylitis blood, it appeared, was a TCR beta motif comprising several highly homologous variants. Disease-linked clones proved CD8+ and comparatively uncommon in peripheral blood. Reports of some motif variants in reactive arthritis synovial fluid and blood predate this one. Clones linked to disease were reported to show significant enrichment in matched ankylosing spondylitis synovial fluid.

This clonotype has a count of ten or more. Its antigen is not identified. Via MiXCR, TCRdb re-called the 5' RACE reads, giving one row per CDR3 protein. Of about 140,000 distinct CDR3 sequences listed, roughly 8.8% are singletons. The CDR3 covers 18 residues. In germline, CDR1 is SGDLS, CDR2 YYNGEE. The V and J ends lost 1 base and 4 bases, in that order; junction bases with no gene match: 11. The receptor was derived from a male donor with ankylosing spondylitis. This chain uses TRBV9 with TRBJ2-3; 11 bases align to TRBD2. The sequencing sample was made of synovial fluid, either unsorted or a sorted T cell fraction (not recorded which). DNA for the CDR3: TGTGCCAGCAGCGTAATAGCGGGGGGGCCCGGGTTAGCAGATACGCAGTATTTT. It encodes CASSVIAGGPGLADTQYF.